This TCR beta chain was retrieved from a study of blood T cell repertoires in COVID-19. Overall study: COVID-19 samples collected from the United States, Italy and Spain covered acute and convalescent phases. The analysed material was cDNA or gDNA that came from T cells, B-cell-depleted T cells, or PBMCs.

The assay was immunoSEQ multiplex PCR, and TCRdb's table has in-frame clones only and misses some. The repertoire holds about 110,000 clones, with around nine tenths as singletons. This receptor was obtained from a woman between 50 and 59 years old with acute or convalescent COVID-19. The sample comprised peripheral blood.

This CDR3 reads CASRSVGLGGQCEQFF. CDR3 nucleotides: TGTGCAAGTCGCTCCGTGGGCCTAGGAGGGCAATGTGAGCAGTTCTTC. The chain combines TRBV12-2 with TRBJ2-1; the listed D gene, TRBD2, was not tested against the DNA. TRBV12-2 is recorded as a pseudogene. The CDR3 length is 16 residues.